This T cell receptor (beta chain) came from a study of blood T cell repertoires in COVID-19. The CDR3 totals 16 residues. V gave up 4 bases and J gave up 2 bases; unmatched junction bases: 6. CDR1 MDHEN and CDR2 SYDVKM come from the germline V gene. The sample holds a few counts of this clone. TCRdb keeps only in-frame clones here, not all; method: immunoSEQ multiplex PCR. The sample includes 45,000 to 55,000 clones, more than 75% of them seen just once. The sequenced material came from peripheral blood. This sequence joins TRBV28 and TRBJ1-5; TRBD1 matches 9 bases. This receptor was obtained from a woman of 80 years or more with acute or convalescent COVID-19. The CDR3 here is CASSWGQGMGNQPQHF. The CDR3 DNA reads TGTGCCAGCAGTTGGGGACAGGGTATGGGCAATCAGCCCCAGCATTTT. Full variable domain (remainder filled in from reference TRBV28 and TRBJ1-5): DVKVTQSSRYLVKRTGEKVFLECVQDMDHENMFWYRQDPGLGLRLIYFSYDVKMKEKGDIPEGYSVSREKKERFSLILESASTNQTSMYLCASSWGQGMGNQPQHFGDGTRLSIL.